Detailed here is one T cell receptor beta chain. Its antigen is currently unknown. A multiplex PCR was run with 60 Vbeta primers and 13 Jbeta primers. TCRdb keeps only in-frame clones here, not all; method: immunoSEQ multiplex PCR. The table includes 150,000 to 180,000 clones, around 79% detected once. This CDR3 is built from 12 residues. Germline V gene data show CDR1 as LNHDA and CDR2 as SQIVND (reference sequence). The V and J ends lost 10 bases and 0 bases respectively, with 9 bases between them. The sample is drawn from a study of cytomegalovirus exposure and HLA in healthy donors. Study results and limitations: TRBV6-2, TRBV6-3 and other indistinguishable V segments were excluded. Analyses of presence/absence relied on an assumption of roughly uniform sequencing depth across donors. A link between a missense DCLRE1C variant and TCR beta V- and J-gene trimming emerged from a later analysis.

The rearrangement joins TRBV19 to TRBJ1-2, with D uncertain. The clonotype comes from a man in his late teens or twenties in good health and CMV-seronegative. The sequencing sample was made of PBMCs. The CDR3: CATSSANYGYTF. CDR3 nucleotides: TGTGCCACCTCGAGCGCTAACTATGGCTACACCTTC. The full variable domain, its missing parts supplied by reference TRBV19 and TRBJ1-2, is DGGITQSPKYLFRKEGQNVTLSCEQNLNHDAMYWYRQDPGQGLRLIYYSQIVNDFQKGDIAEGYSVSREKKESFPLTVTSAQKNPTAFYLCATSSANYGYTFGSGTRLTVV.